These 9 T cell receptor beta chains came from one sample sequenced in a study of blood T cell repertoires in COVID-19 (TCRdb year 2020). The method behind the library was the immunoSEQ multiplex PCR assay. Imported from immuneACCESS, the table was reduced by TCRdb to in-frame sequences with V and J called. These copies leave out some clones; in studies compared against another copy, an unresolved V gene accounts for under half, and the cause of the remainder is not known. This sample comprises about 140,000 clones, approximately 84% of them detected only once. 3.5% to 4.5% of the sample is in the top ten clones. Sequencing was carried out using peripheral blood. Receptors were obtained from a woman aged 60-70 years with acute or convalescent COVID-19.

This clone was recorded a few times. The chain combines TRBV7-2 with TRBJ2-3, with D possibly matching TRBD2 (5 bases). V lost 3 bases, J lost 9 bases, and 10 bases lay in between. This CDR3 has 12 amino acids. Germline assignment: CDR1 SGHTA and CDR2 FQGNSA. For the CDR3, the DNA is TGTGCCAGCAGCTTCCCCTCGGGGACGCAGTATTTT. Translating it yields CASSFPSGTQYF.

The CDR3 DNA follows: TGTGCCAGCAGCCAAGCCACTGGAAACACCATATATTTT. It codes for CASSQATGNTIYF. The rearrangement links TRBV4-2 to TRBJ1-3; D remains ambiguous. V was shortened by 1 base and J by 2 bases, with 3 bases between the two germline ends. Germline V gives CDR1 LGHNA, CDR2 YNFKEQ. This CDR3 has 13 amino acids.

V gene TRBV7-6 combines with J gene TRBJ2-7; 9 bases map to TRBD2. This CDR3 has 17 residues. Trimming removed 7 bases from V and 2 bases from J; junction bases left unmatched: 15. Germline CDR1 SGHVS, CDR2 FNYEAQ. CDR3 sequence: CASKGRPIGTSPYEQYF. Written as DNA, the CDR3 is TGTGCCAGCAAAGGCCGACCGATTGGGACTAGCCCCTACGAGCAGTACTTC.

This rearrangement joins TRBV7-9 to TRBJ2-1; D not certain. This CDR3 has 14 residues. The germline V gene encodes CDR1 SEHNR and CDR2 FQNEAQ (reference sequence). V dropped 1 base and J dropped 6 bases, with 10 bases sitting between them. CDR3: CASSLGFIRNEQFF. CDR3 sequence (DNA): TGTGCCAGCAGCTTAGGTTTTATTCGCAATGAGCAGTTCTTC.

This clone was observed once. In nucleotides, the CDR3 is TGTGCCAGCTCACCTCGGGAGCGTGAGCAGTTCTTC. Residues: CASSPREREQFF. This chain connects TRBV18 to TRBJ2-1; TRBD2 might be the D (6 bases). The germline CDR1 and CDR2 sequences are KGHSH and LQKENI. V dropped 3 bases and J dropped 9 bases, with 9 bases sitting between them. The CDR3 runs 12 residues.

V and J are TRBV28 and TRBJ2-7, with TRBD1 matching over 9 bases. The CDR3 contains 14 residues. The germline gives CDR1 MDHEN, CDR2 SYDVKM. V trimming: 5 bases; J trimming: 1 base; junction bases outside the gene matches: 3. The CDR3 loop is CASSGTGSSYEQYF. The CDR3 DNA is TGTGCCAGCAGTGGGACAGGGTCTTCCTACGAGCAGTACTTC.

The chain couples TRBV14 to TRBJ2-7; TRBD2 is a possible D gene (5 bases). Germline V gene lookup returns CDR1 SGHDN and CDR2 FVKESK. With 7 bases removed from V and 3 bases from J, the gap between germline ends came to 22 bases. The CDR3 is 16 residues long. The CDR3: CASNRGGFGPYYEQYF. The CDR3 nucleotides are TGTGCCAGCAACCGAGGAGGTTTTGGACCCTACTACGAGCAGTACTTC. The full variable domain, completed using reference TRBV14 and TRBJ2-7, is EAGVTQFPSHSVIEKGQTVTLRCDPISGHDNLYWYRRVMGKEIKFLLHFVKESKQDESGMPNNRFLAERTGGTYSTLKVQPAELEDSGVYFCASNRGGFGPYYEQYFGPGTRLTVT.

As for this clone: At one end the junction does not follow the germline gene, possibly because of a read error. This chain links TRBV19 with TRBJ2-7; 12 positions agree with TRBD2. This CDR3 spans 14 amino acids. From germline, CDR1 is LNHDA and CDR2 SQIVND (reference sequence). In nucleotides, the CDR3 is TGTGCCAGTAGGGGGACTAGCGGGCCGTACGTGCAGTACTTC. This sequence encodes CASRGTSGPYVQYF. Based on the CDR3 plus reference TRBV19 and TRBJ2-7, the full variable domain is DGGITQSPKYLFRKEGQNVTLSCEQNLNHDAMYWYRQDPGQGLRLIYYSQIVNDFQKGDIAEGYSVSREKKESFPLTVTSAQKNPTAFYLCASRGTSGPYVQYFGPGTRLTVT.

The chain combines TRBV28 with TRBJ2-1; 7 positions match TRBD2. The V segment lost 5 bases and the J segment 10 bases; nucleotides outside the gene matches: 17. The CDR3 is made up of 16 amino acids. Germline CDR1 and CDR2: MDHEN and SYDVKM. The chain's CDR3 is CASSPPYGGGRGEQFF. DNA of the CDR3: TGTGCCAGCAGTCCCCCCTACGGGGGAGGGCGGGGCGAGCAGTTCTTC.